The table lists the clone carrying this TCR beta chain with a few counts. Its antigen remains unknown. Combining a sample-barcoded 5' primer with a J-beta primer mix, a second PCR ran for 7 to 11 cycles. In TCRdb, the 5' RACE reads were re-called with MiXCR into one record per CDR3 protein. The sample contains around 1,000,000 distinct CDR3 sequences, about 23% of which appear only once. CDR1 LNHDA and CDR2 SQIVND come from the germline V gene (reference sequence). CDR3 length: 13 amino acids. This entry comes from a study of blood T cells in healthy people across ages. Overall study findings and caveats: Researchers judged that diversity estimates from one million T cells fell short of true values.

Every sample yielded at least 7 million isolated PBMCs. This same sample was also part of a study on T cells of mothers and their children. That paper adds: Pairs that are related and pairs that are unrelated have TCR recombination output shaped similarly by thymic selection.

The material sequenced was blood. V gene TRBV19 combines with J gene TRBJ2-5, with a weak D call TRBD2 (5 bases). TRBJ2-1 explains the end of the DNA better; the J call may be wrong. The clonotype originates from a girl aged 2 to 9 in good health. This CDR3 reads CASSMAEGWEQFF. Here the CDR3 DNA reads TGTGCCAGTAGTATGGCCGAGGGCTGGGAGCAGTTCTTC.